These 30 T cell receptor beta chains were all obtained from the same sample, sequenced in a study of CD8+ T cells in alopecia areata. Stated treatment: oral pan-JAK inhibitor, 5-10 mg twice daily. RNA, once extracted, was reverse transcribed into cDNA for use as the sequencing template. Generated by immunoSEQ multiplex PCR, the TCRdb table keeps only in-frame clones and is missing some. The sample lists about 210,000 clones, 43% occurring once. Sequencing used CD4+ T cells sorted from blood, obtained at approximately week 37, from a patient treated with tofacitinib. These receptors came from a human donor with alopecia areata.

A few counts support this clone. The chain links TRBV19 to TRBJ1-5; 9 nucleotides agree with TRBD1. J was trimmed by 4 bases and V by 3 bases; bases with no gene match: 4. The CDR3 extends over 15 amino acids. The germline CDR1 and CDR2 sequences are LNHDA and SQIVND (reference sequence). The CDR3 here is CASSILQGANQPQHF. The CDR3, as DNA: TGTGCCAGTAGTATCTTACAGGGGGCAAATCAGCCCCAGCATTTT. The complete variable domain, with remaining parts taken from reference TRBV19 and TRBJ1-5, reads DGGITQSPKYLFRKEGQNVTLSCEQNLNHDAMYWYRQDPGQGLRLIYYSQIVNDFQKGDIAEGYSVSREKKESFPLTVTSAQKNPTAFYLCASSILQGANQPQHFGDGTRLSIL.

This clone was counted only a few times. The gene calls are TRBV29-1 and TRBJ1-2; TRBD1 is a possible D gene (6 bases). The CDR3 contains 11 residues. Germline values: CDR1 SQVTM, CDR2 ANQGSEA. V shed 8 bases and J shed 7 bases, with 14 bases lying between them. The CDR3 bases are TGCAGCACCCTCGAGGGGGTTGGCTACACCTTC. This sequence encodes CSTLEGVGYTF.

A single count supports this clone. CDR3 in amino acids: CASSYSANYGYTF. The CDR3 DNA reads TGTGCCAGCAGCTATTCGGCTAACTATGGCTACACCTTC. The chain joins TRBV5-4 to TRBJ1-2, with D unresolved. V shed 3 bases and J shed 0 bases, with 6 bases lying between them. CDR1 is SGHNT, CDR2 YYREEE, per germline (reference sequence). CDR3 length equals 13 residues.

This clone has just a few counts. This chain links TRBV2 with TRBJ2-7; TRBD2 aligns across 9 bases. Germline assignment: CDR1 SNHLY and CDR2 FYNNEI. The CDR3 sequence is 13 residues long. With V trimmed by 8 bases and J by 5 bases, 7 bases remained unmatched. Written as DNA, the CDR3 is TGTGCCAGCCGAACTAGCGGGCTCCACGAGCAGTACTTC. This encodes CASRTSGLHEQYF.

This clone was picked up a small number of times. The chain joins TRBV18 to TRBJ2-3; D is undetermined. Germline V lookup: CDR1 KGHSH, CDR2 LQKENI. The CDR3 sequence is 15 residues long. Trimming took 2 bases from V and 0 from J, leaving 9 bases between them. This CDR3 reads CASSPAPTSTDTQYF. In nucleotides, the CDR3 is TGTGCCAGCTCACCAGCCCCCACTAGCACAGATACGCAGTATTTT.

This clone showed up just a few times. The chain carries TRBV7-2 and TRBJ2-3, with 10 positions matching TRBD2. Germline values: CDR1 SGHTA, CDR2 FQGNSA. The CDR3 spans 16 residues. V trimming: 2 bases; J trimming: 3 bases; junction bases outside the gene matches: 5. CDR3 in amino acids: CASSLLGLALTDTQYF. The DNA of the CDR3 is TGTGCCAGCAGCTTATTGGGACTAGCGTTAACAGATACGCAGTATTTT.

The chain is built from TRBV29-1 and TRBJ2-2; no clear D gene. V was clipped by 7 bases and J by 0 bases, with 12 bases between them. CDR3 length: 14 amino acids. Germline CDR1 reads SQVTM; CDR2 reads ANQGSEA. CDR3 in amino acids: CSAQTDPNTGELFF. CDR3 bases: TGCAGCGCCCAGACTGACCCGAACACCGGGGAGCTGTTTTTT.

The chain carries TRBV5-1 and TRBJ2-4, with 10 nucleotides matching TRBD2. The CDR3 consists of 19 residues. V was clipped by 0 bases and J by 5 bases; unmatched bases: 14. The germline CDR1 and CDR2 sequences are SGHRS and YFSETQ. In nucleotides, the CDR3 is TGCGCCAGCAGCTTGGACGCCCTTAGCGGGAGGTCCCCCCAAAACATTCAGTACTTC. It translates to CASSLDALSGRSPQNIQYF.

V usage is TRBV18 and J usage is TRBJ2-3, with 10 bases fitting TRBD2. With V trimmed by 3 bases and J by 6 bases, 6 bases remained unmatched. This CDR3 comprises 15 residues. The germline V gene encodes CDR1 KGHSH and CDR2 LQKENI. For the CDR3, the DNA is TGTGCCAGCTCACCGGTGCTAGCGGGAGTGGATACGCAGTATTTT. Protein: CASSPVLAGVDTQYF. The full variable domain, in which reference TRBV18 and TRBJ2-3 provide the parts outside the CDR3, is NAGVMQNPRHLVRRRGQEARLRCSPMKGHSHVYWYRQLPEEGLKFMVYLQKENIIDESGMPKERFSAEFPKEGPSILRIQQVVRGDSAAYFCASSPVLAGVDTQYFGPGTRLTVL.

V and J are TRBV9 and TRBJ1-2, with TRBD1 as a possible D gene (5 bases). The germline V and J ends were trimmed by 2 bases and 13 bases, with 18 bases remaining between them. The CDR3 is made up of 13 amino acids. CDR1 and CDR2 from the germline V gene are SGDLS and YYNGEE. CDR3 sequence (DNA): TGTGCCAGCAGCGTCCCTGCAGGGTCTTTTCTCACCTTC. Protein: CASSVPAGSFLTF.

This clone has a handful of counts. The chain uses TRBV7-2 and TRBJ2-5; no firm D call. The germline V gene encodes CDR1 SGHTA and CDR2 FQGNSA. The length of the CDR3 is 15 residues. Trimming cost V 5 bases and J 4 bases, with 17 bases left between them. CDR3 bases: TGTGCCAGCAGCCCCACCACCGGGTCAAGAGAGACCCAGTACTTC. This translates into CASSPTTGSRETQYF.

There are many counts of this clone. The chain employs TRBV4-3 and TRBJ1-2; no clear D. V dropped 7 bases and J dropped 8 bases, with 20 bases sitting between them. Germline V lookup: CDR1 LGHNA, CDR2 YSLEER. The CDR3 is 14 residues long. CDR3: CASTPTERGMGYTF. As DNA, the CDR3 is TGCGCCAGCACTCCCACTGAGAGAGGGATGGGCTACACCTTC.

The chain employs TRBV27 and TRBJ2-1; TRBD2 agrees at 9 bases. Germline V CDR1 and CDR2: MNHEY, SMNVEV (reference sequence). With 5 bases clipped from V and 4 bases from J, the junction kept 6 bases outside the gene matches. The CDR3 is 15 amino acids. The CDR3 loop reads CASSPGTSRYNEQFF. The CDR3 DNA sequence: TGTGCCAGCAGTCCAGGGACTAGCAGGTACAATGAGCAGTTCTTC.

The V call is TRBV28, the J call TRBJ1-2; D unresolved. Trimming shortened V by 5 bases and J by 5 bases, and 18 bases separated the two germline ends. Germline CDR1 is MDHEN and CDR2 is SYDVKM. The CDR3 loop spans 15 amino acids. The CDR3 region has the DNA TGTGCCAGCAGTCCTGAAGCGGGCAGACGATATGGCTACACCTTC. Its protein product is CASSPEAGRRYGYTF.

The DNA of the CDR3 is TGCAGCGTTGCCCAAGAGACCCAGTACTTC. The encoded protein is CSVAQETQYF. The chain uses TRBV29-1 and TRBJ2-5; D not resolved. The CDR3 length is 10 residues. Germline CDR1 and CDR2: SQVTM and ANQGSEA. The V gene lost 4 bases and the J gene lost 1 base, with 1 base spanning the gap.

CDR3 sequence reads: CASSPAGGGLEQYF. The CDR3 DNA reads TGCGCCAGCAGCCCTGCCGGAGGGGGGCTCGAGCAGTACTTC. The V call is TRBV5-1, the J call TRBJ2-7, with D perhaps assigned TRBD1 or TRBD2 (6 bases each). The CDR3 is made up of 14 amino acids. Germline CDR1 reads SGHRS; CDR2 reads YFSETQ. V lost 4 bases and J 6 bases, leaving 17 bases between the germline ends.

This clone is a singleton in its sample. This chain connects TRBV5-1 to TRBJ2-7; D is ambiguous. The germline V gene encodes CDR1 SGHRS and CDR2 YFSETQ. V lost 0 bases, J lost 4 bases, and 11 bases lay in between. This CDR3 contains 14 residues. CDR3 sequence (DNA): TGCGCCAGCAGCTTGGCGGAAGGTTTTTACGAGCAGTACTTC. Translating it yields CASSLAEGFYEQYF. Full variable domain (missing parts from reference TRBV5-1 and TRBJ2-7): KAGVTQTPRYLIKTRGQQVTLSCSPISGHRSVSWYQQTPGQGLQFLFEYFSETQRNKGNFPGRFSGRQFSNSRSEMNVSTLELGDSALYLCASSLAEGFYEQYFGPGTRLTVT.

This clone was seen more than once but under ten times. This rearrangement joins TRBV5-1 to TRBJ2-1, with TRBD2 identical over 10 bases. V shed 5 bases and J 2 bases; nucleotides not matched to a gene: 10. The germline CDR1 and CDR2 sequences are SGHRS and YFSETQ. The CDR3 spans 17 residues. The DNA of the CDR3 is TGCGCCAGCAGTCTATGGGCTAGCGGGAGCGCCTACAATGAGCAGTTCTTC. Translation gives CASSLWASGSAYNEQFF.

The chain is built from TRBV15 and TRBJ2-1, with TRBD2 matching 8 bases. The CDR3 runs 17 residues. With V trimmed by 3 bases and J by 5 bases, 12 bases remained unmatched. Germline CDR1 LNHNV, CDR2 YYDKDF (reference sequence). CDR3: CATSRPGTGLAHNEQFF. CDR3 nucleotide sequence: TGTGCCACCAGCAGGCCTGGAACCGGACTAGCCCACAATGAGCAGTTCTTC.

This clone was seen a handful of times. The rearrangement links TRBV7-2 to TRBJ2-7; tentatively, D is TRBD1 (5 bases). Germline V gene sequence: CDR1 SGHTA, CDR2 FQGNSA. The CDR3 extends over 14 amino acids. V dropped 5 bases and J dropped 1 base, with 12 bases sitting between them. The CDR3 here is CASSGQGLSYEQYF. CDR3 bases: TGTGCCAGCAGCGGCCAGGGTTTATCCTACGAGCAGTACTTC.

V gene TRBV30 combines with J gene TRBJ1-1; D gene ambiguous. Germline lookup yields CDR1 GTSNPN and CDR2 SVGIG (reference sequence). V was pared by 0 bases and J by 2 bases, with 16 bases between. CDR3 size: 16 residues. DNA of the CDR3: TGTGCCTGGAGTGTAGGGTCCGGATTACTTAACACTGAAGCTTTCTTT. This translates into CAWSVGSGLLNTEAFF.

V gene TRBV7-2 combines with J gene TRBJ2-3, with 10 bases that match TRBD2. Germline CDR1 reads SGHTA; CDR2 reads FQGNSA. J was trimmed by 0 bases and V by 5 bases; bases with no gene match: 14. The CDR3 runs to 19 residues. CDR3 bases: TGTGCCAGCAGCCAAGACCCCTCCCGGACTAGCGGAAGCACAGATACGCAGTATTTT. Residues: CASSQDPSRTSGSTDTQYF.

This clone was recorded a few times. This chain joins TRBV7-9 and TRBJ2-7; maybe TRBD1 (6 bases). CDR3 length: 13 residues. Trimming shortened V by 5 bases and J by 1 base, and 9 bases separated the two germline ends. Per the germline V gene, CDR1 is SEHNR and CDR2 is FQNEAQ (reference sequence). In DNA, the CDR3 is TGTGCCAGCAGCGCGACAGGATCCTACGAGCAGTACTTC. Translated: CASSATGSYEQYF.

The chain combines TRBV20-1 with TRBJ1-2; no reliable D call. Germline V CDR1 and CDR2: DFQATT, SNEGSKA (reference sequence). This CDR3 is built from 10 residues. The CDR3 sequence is CRAIGDGYTF. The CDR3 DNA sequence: TGCAGAGCCATTGGGGATGGCTACACCTTC.

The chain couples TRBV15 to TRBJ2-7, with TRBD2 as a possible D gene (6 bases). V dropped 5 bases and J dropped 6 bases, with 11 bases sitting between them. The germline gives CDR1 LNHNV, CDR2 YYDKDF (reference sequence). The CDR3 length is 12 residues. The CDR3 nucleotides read TGTGCCACCAGCCTCGGGAGCTCCGAGCAGTACTTC. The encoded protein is CATSLGSSEQYF.

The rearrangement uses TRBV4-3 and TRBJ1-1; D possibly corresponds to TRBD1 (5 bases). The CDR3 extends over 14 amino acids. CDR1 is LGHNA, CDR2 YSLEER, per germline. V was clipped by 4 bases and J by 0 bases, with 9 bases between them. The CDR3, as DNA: TGCGCCAGCAGCCCGAGGGGCATGAACACTGAAGCTTTCTTT. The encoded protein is CASSPRGMNTEAFF.

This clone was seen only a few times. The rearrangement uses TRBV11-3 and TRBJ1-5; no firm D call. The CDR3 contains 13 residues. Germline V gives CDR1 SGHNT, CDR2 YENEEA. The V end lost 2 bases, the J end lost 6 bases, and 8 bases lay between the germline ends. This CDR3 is CASSLLAGQPQHF. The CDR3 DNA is TGTGCCAGCAGCTTACTTGCTGGTCAGCCCCAGCATTTT.

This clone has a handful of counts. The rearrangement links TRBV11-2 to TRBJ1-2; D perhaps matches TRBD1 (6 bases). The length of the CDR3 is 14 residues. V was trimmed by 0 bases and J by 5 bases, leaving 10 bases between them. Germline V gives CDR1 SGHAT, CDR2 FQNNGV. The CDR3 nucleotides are TGTGCCAGCAGCTTAGATGGGGACACTTATGGCTACACCTTC. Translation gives CASSLDGDTYGYTF.

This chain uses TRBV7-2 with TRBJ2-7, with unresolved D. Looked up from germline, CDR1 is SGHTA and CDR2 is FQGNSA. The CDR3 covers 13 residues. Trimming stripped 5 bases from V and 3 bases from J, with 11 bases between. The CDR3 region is CASSPQVLYEQYF. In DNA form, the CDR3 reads TGTGCCAGCAGCCCGCAAGTTCTCTACGAGCAGTACTTC.

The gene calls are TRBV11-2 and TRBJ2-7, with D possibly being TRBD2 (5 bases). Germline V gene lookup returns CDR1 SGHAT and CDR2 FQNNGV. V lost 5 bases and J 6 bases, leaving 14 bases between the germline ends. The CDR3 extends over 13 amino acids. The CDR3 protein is CASSPFGGSEQYF. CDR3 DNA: TGTGCCAGCAGCCCGTTCGGAGGAAGCGAGCAGTACTTC.